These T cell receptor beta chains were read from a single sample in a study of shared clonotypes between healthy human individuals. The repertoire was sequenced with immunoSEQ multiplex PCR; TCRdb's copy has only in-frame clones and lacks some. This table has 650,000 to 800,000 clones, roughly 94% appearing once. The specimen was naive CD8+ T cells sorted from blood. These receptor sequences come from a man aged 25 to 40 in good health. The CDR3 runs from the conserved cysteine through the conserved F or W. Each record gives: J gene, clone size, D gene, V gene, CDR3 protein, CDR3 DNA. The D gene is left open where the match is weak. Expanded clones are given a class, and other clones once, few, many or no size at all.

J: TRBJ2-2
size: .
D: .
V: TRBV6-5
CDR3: CASSPGTYHGELFF
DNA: TGTGCCAGCAGCCCCGGGACATACCACGGGGAGCTGTTTTTT

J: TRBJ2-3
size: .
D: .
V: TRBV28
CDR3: CASSLNSAENTDTQYF
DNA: TGTGCCAGCAGTTTAAATTCTGCGGAAAACACAGATACGCAGTATTTT

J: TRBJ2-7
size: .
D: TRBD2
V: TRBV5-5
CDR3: CASSLAGGRHSYEQYF
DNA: TGTGCCAGCAGCTTGGCTGGCGGGAGGCACTCCTACGAGCAGTACTTC

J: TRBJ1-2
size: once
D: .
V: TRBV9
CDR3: CASSGNRDGYTF
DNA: TGTGCCAGCAGCGGAAACAGGGATGGCTACACCTTC

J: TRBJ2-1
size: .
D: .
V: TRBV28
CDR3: CASRPFLRERNEQFF
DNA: TGTGCCAGCAGACCCTTTCTGCGGGAAAGGAATGAGCAGTTCTTC

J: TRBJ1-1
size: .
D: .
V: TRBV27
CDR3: CASRHPGPNTEAFF
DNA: TGTGCCAGCAGACACCCGGGCCCGAACACTGAAGCTTTCTTT

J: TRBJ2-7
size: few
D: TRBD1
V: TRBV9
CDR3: CASSVGQGTYEQYF
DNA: TGTGCCAGCAGCGTCGGACAGGGGACCTACGAGCAGTACTTC

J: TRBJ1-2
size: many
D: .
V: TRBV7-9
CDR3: CASSLEQSNYGYTF
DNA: TGTGCCAGCAGCTTAGAGCAGAGTAACTATGGCTACACCTTC

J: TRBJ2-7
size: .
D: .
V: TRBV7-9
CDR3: CASSLDTSSYEQYF
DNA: TGTGCCAGCAGCTTAGACACTAGCTCCTACGAGCAGTACTTC

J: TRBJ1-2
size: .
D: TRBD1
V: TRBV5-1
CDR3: CASSLSRQGFYGYTF
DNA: TGCGCCAGCAGCTTGTCGCGACAGGGGTTTTATGGCTACACCTTC

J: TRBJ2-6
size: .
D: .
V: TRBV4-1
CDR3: CASLGSGANVLTF
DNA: TGCGCCAGCCTGGGCTCTGGGGCCAACGTCCTGACTTTC

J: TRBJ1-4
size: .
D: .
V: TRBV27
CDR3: CASSSNPTNEKLFF
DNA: TGTGCCAGCAGCTCCAATCCAACTAATGAAAAACTGTTTTTT

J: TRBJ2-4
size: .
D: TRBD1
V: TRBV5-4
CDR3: CASSSQGVEADIQYF
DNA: TGTGCCAGCAGCTCACAGGGGGTTGAAGCGGACATTCAGTACTTC

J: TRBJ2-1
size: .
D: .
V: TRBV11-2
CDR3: CASSLFPYNEQFF
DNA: TGTGCCAGCAGCTTATTCCCCTACAATGAGCAGTTCTTC

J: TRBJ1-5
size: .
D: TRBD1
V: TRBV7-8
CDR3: CASSLRIQGADQPQHF
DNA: TGTGCCAGCAGCTTAAGGATTCAGGGGGCCGATCAGCCCCAGCATTTT

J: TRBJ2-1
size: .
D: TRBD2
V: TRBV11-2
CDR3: CASSTSSGLAGNEQFF
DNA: TGTGCCAGCAGCACTTCTTCGGGACTAGCCGGTAATGAGCAGTTCTTC

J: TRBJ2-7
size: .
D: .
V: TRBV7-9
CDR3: CASSPLGGEQYF
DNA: TGTGCCAGCAGCCCGCTTGGGGGGGAGCAGTACTTC

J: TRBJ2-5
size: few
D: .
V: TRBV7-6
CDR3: CASSPDMNQETQYF
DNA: TGTGCCAGCAGCCCCGACATGAACCAAGAGACCCAGTACTTC

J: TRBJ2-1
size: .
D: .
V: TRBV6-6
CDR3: CASSYGARREQFF
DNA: TGTGCCAGCAGTTACGGAGCCCGCCGAGAGCAGTTCTTC

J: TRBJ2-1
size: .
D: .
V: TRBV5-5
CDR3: CASSIQGSYNEQFF
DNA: TGTGCCAGCAGCATACAGGGCTCCTACAATGAGCAGTTCTTC

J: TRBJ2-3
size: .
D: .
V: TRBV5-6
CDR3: CASSWGETDTQYF
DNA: TGTGCCAGCAGCTGGGGGGAGACGGATACGCAGTATTTT

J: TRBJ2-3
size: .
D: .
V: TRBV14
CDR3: CASSQVQGFADTQYF
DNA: TGTGCCAGCAGCCAAGTTCAGGGTTTCGCAGATACGCAGTATTTT

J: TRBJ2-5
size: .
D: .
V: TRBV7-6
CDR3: CASSSGGAQYF
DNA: TGTGCCAGCAGCTCAGGAGGGGCCCAGTACTTC

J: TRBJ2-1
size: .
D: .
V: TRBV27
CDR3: CASSWAGSYNEQFF
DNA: TGTGCCAGCAGTTGGGCGGGCTCCTACAATGAGCAGTTCTTC

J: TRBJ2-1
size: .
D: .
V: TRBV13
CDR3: CASSSYTSRNEQFF
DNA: TGTGCCAGCAGCTCCTACACGTCCAGGAATGAGCAGTTCTTC

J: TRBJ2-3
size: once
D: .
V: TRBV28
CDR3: CASNSQYTQYF
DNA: TGTGCCAGCAATTCCCAATATACGCAGTATTTT

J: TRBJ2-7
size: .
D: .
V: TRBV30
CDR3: CAWRAGTYEQYF
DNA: TGTGCCTGGAGGGCCGGTACCTACGAGCAGTACTTC

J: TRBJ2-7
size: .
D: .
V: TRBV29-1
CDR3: CSVGADSYEQYF
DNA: TGCAGCGTTGGGGCGGACTCCTACGAGCAGTACTTC

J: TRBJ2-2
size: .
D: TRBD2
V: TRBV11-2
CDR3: CASSLIRGSNTGELFF
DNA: TGTGCCAGCAGCTTGATCCGCGGGAGCAACACCGGGGAGCTGTTTTTT

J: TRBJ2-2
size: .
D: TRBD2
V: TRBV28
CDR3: CASSLVAGGWGNTGELFF
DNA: TGTGCCAGCAGTTTAGTAGCGGGAGGGTGGGGCAACACCGGGGAGCTGTTTTTT

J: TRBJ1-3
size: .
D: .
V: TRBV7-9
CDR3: CASSLGTSYSGNTIYF
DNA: TGTGCCAGCAGCTTAGGGACATCATACTCTGGAAACACCATATATTTT

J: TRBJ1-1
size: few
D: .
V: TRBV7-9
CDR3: CASSLRRENTEAFF
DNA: TGTGCCAGCAGCTTGAGACGGGAGAACACTGAAGCTTTCTTT

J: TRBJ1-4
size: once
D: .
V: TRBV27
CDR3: CASSSRRLQNEKLFF
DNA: TGTGCCAGCAGTTCCAGAAGGCTACAGAATGAAAAACTGTTTTTT

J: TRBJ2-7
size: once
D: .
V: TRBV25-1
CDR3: CASSDLGGDDEQYF
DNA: TGTGCCAGCAGTGATCTCGGAGGGGATGACGAGCAGTACTTC

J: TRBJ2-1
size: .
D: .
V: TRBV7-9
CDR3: CASSQTPETSFIGEQFF
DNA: TGTGCCAGCAGCCAGACCCCCGAGACTAGTTTTATTGGTGAGCAGTTCTTC

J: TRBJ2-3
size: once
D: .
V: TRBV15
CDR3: CATSRGSSTHTDTQYF
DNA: TGTGCCACCAGCAGAGGGTCTAGCACACACACAGATACGCAGTATTTT

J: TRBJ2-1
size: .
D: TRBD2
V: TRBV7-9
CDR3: CASSLRTSGSYNEQFF
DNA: TGTGCCAGCAGCTTAAGGACTAGCGGCTCCTACAATGAGCAGTTCTTC

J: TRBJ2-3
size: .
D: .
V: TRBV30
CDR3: CAWSLPSTDTQYF
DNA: TGTGCCTGGAGTTTACCAAGCACAGATACGCAGTATTTT

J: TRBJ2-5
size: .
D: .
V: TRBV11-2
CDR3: CASSSWTDQETQYF
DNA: TGTGCCAGCAGCAGTTGGACAGACCAAGAGACCCAGTACTTC

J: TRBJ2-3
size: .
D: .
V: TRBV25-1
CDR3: CASSDSGYTDTQYF
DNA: TGTGCCAGCAGTGACTCGGGCTACACAGATACGCAGTATTTT

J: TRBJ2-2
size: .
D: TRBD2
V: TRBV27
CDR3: CASSFLAGVEGGELFF
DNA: TGTGCCAGCAGTTTCCTAGCGGGAGTCGAGGGCGGGGAGCTGTTTTTT

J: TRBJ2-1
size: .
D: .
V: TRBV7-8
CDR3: CASSFDLVGEDSSSNEQFF
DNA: TGTGCCAGCAGCTTCGATCTTGTCGGGGAGGACTCGAGTTCCAATGAGCAGTTCTTC

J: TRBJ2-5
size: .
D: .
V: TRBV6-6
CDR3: CASSWGEETQYF
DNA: TGTGCCAGCAGTTGGGGTGAGGAGACCCAGTACTTC

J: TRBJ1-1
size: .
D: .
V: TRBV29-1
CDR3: CSVDWTGSEAFF
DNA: TGCAGCGTCGATTGGACGGGTTCTGAAGCTTTCTTT

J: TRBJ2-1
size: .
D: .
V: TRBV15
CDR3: CATSRDRGSNEQFF
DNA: TGTGCCACCAGCAGAGACAGGGGAAGCAATGAGCAGTTCTTC

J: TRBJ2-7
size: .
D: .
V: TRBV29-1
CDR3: CSVDSGDLYEQYF
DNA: TGCAGCGTTGATTCAGGGGACCTCTACGAGCAGTACTTC